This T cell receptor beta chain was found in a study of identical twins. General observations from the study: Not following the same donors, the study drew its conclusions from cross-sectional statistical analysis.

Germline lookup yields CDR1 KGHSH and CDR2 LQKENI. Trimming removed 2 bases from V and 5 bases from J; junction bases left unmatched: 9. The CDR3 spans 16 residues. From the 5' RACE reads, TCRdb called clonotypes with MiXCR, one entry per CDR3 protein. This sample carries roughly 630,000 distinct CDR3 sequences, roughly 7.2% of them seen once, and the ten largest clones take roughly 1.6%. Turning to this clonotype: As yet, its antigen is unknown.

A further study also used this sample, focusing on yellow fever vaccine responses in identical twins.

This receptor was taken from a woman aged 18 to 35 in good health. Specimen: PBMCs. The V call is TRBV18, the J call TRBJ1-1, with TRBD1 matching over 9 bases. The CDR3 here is CASSPMGQGLGTEAFF. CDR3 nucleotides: TGTGCCAGCTCACCAATGGGACAGGGCTTGGGGACTGAAGCTTTCTTT.